This T cell receptor beta chain was recovered during a study of OX40 agonist ivuxolimab in advanced cancers. About the research overall: Earlier treatment with anti-PD-1, anti-PD-L1 or anti-CTLA-4 was permitted, and under 50% had received some. In three patients, partial responses were observed, one with hepatocellular carcinoma and two with cutaneous melanoma. Study conclusions and caveats: With doses of 0.1 to 3.0 mg/kg, CD4+ and CD8+ blood T cells had undergone clonal expansion by week 6.

Trimming pared 2 bases from V and 0 bases from J, leaving 9 bases between. CDR3 length: 15 residues. Per the germline V gene, CDR1 is LNHDA and CDR2 is SQIVND (reference sequence). On this clone: As yet, its antigen is unknown.

Data came from immunoSEQ multiplex PCR; TCRdb stores just in-frame clones and leaves some out. This repertoire shows 40,000 or so clones, roughly 91% found once; its top ten account for approximately 12%. V gene TRBV19 combines with J gene TRBJ2-3; no clear D gene. The clonotype comes from an adult with an advanced solid tumor such as melanoma, head and neck, liver or kidney cancer. The material sequenced was CD4+ or CD8+ T cells sorted from blood, taken in a trial of the OX40 agonist ivuxolimab. The CDR3 region is CASSIILKSTDTQYF. The CDR3 nucleotides are TGTGCCAGTAGTATAATCCTGAAGAGCACAGATACGCAGTATTTT. The full variable domain, rest sourced from reference TRBV19 and TRBJ2-3, is DGGITQSPKYLFRKEGQNVTLSCEQNLNHDAMYWYRQDPGQGLRLIYYSQIVNDFQKGDIAEGYSVSREKKESFPLTVTSAQKNPTAFYLCASSIILKSTDTQYFGPGTRLTVL.